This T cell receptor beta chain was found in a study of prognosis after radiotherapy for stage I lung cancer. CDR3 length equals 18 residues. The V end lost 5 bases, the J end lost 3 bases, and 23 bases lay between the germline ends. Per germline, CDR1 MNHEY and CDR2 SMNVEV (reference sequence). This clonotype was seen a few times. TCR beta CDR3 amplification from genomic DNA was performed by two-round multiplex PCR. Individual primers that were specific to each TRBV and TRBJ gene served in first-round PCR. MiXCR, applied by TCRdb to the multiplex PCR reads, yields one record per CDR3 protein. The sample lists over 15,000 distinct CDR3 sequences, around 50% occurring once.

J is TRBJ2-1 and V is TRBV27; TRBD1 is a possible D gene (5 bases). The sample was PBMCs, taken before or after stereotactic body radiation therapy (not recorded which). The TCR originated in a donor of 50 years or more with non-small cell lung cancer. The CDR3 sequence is CASSTNAYRRNNYNEQFF. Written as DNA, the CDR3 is TGTGCCAGCAGTACAAACGCTTACAGGAGAAACAACTACAATGAGCAGTTCTTC.